This TCR beta chain originates from a study of cytomegalovirus exposure and HLA in healthy donors. This PCR relied on a set of 60 Vbeta primers and 13 Jbeta primers. Assay used: immunoSEQ multiplex PCR; TCRdb lists only in-frame clones, some missing. The sample lists some 120,000 clones; 60% to 85% were seen once. The V gene lost 8 bases and the J gene lost 4 bases, with 14 bases spanning the gap. The germline CDR1 and CDR2 sequences are MNHEY and SMNVEV (reference sequence). The CDR3 runs 13 residues. Note on this clone: Its cognate antigen is unknown.

Whole-study results and caveats: The availability of immune exposure information extended only to CMV serostatus.

This rearrangement joins TRBV27 to TRBJ1-2; D is perhaps TRBD1 (5 bases). The sample consisted of PBMCs. The TCR comes from a man between 25 and 39 years old in good health and CMV-seronegative. This chain's CDR3 is CASSSGLGYGYTF. The CDR3 region has the DNA TGTGCCAGCTCTTCGGGACTCGGCTATGGCTACACCTTC.